The following is a T cell receptor beta chain sequence with its context. What it recognizes is unknown. These data come from a study of shared clonotypes between healthy human individuals. Findings and caveats of the study: Tissues were not sampled, only blood, and their repertoires likely differ. The study's rarefaction showed incomplete sorted-subset sequencing despite large depth.

Free of recent acute infections or vaccinations, the donors were healthy HIV-negative adults. Deep-level running was used for the assay. The table came from immunoSEQ multiplex PCR; TCRdb's copy has only in-frame clones and leaves some out. Of under 2,500,000 clones in the sample, approximately 95% were seen once. Source material: naive CD4+ T cells sorted from blood. Indicated subset: CD45RA+ positively selected. The sequence was collected from a young man in good health.

The CDR3 loop reads CASSSPSAFYGYTF. DNA of the CDR3: TGTGCCAGTAGTAGCCCTTCGGCCTTCTATGGCTACACCTTC. The chain has TRBV19 and TRBJ1-2; D gene ambiguous. The CDR3 is 14 residues long. Germline values: CDR1 LNHDA, CDR2 SQIVND (reference sequence). Trimming took 4 bases from V and 4 from J, leaving 13 bases between them.